This TCR beta chain derives from a study of cytomegalovirus exposure and HLA in healthy donors. Across the whole study: Genetic ancestry analysis placed about 84% of the 300 to 500 donors that were genotyped in the Caucasian-associated cluster.

PCR used 60 Vbeta primers and 13 Jbeta primers. Sequencing was performed with immunoSEQ multiplex PCR; in TCRdb, only in-frame clones are kept and a portion is missing. The profile shows under 170,000 clones, around 79% of them singletons. This clone occurred a few times. The sequenced material came from PBMCs. The sequence was obtained from a human donor in good health.

CDR3 nucleotides: TGTGCCAGCAGCCCGGACAGGGTTCACGGGGAGCTGTTTTTT. The encoded protein is CASSPDRVHGELFF. The chain uses TRBV7-6 and TRBJ2-2, with 8 positions matching TRBD1. In germline, CDR1 is SGHVS, CDR2 FNYEAQ. This CDR3 spans 14 amino acids. With V trimmed by 5 bases and J by 7 bases, 6 bases remained unmatched.